The rows below give T cell receptor beta chains drawn from one sample of a study of blood T cell repertoires in COVID-19. TCRdb's table, derived via immunoSEQ multiplex PCR, lists solely in-frame clones and lacks some. The table records 150,000 to 250,000 clones, approximately 84% of them present only once. Sequencing input: PBMCs or T cells enriched from blood (not recorded which). These receptors all come from a middle-aged man who had recovered from COVID-19. Both conserved end residues are part of each CDR3. D genes are given only for firm matches. Rows give clone size only sometimes, using once, few, many, or a class for an expanded clone.

D: TRBD2
V: TRBV4-3
J: TRBJ2-1
size: -
CDR3: CASSQAGGLSYNEQFF
DNA: TGCGCCAGCAGCCAAGCGGGGGGTTTGTCCTACAATGAGCAGTTCTTC

D: -
V: TRBV5-5
J: TRBJ2-1
size: -
CDR3: CASSRETSYNEQFF
DNA: TGTGCCAGCAGCCGCGAGACAAGTTACAATGAGCAGTTCTTC

D: TRBD2
V: TRBV5-3
J: TRBJ2-7
size: -
CDR3: CARSYSGTSGVSYEQYF
DNA: TGTGCCAGAAGCTACTCCGGGACTAGCGGGGTCTCCTACGAGCAGTACTTC

D: TRBD2
V: TRBV5-1
J: TRBJ2-2
size: -
CDR3: CASSSAGGNTGELFF
DNA: TGCGCCAGCAGCTCCGCGGGGGGAAACACCGGGGAGCTGTTTTTT

D: -
V: TRBV6-1
J: TRBJ1-2
size: -
CDR3: CASSEGVGAVSSYGYTF
DNA: TGTGCCAGCAGTGAAGGGGTAGGGGCAGTCTCTTCTTATGGCTACACCTTC

D: -
V: TRBV24-1
J: TRBJ1-1
size: once
CDR3: CATSAAGDSTEAFF
DNA: TGTGCCACCAGTGCGGCAGGGGATTCGACTGAAGCTTTCTTT

D: -
V: TRBV7-8
J: TRBJ2-7
size: -
CDR3: CASGGTARDEQYF
DNA: TGTGCCAGTGGAGGGACAGCCCGGGACGAGCAGTACTTC

D: -
V: TRBV30
J: TRBJ1-1
size: many
CDR3: CASEGEGTEAFF
DNA: TGTGCCTCCGAGGGAGAGGGCACTGAAGCTTTCTTT

D: TRBD1
V: TRBV7-2
J: TRBJ1-3
size: few
CDR3: CASSLGARTGVGNTIYF
DNA: TGTGCCAGCAGCTTAGGGGCCAGAACAGGGGTTGGAAACACCATATATTTT

D: -
V: TRBV7-7
J: TRBJ1-5
size: -
CDR3: CASSLGLRHRDSNQPQHF
DNA: TGTGCCAGCAGCTTAGGATTGAGGCACAGGGATAGCAATCAGCCCCAGCATTTT

D: -
V: TRBV11-3
J: TRBJ2-1
size: -
CDR3: CASSSRKGSSYNEQFF
DNA: TGTGCCAGCAGCTCACGAAAAGGGAGCTCCTACAATGAGCAGTTCTTC

D: TRBD1
V: TRBV18
J: TRBJ1-2
size: -
CDR3: CASSPTGQPNYGYTF
DNA: TGTGCCAGCTCACCGACGGGACAGCCTAACTATGGCTACACCTTC

D: -
V: TRBV5-1
J: TRBJ1-3
size: -
CDR3: CASSRDSQSGNTIYF
DNA: TGCGCCAGCAGCCGAGACAGCCAGTCTGGAAACACCATATATTTT

D: TRBD1
V: TRBV5-1
J: TRBJ1-3
size: -
CDR3: CASSPDGQGGNTIYF
DNA: TGCGCCAGCAGCCCCGACGGACAGGGGGGGAACACCATATATTTT

D: TRBD1
V: TRBV6-4
J: TRBJ1-1
size: -
CDR3: CASSSRDSNTEAFF
DNA: TGTGCCAGCAGCTCCCGGGACAGTAACACTGAAGCTTTCTTT

D: -
V: TRBV18
J: TRBJ1-1
size: once
CDR3: CASSPPSGGVAFF
DNA: TGTGCCAGCTCACCACCGTCCGGGGGGGTGGCTTTCTTT

D: TRBD2
V: TRBV4-2
J: TRBJ2-3
size: -
CDR3: CASSPLGTSGGGHSDTQYF
DNA: TGTGCCAGCAGCCCCCTCGGGACTAGCGGGGGCGGGCACTCAGATACGCAGTATTTT

D: TRBD1
V: TRBV5-1
J: TRBJ1-3
size: -
CDR3: CASSPGQRDSGNTIYF
DNA: TGCGCCAGCAGCCCGGGACAGCGTGACTCTGGAAACACCATATATTTT

D: -
V: TRBV11-1
J: TRBJ1-6
size: once
CDR3: CASSSGYPGSYGPLHF
DNA: TGTGCCAGCAGCTCTGGATACCCTGGGAGTTATGGACCCCTCCACTTT

D: -
V: TRBV28
J: TRBJ1-1
size: -
CDR3: CASINKHRVIIF
DNA: TGTGCCAGCATCAATAAACACCGGGTTATAATCTTT

D: -
V: TRBV15
J: TRBJ2-5
size: -
CDR3: CATSGWGLETQYF
DNA: TGTGCCACCAGCGGTTGGGGACTGGAGACCCAGTACTTC

D: -
V: TRBV28
J: TRBJ2-3
size: -
CDR3: CASSLGGARTDTQYF
DNA: TGTGCCAGCAGTTTAGGGGGGGCTCGCACAGATACGCAGTATTTT

D: -
V: TRBV6-5
J: TRBJ1-1
size: -
CDR3: CASSYSGDKAFF
DNA: TGTGCCAGCAGTTACTCTGGCGACAAAGCTTTCTTT

D: -
V: TRBV7-8
J: TRBJ1-2
size: -
CDR3: CASSPRDILNYGYTF
DNA: TGTGCCAGCAGCCCCCGGGACATCCTTAACTATGGCTACACCTTC

D: TRBD1
V: TRBV19
J: TRBJ1-5
size: -
CDR3: CAIPMVFSGTGTYQPQHF
DNA: TGTGCCATTCCTATGGTTTTTTCCGGGACAGGGACATATCAGCCCCAGCATTTT

D: -
V: TRBV7-8
J: TRBJ2-7
size: -
CDR3: CASSVTAVYEQYF
DNA: TGTGCCAGCAGCGTCACAGCCGTCTACGAGCAGTACTTC

D: TRBD1
V: TRBV6-2/TRBV6-3
J: TRBJ2-7
size: few
CDR3: CASSYSGQPTYEQYF
DNA: TGTGCCAGCAGTTACTCGGGACAGCCTACCTACGAGCAGTACTTC

D: -
V: TRBV7-8
J: TRBJ2-5
size: -
CDR3: CASSARLAPPRETQYF
DNA: TGTGCCAGCAGCGCAAGGCTAGCACCACCACGGGAGACCCAGTACTTC

D: -
V: TRBV5-1
J: TRBJ1-1
size: once
CDR3: CASSLESTGNTEAFF
DNA: TGCGCCAGCAGCTTGGAATCAACGGGGAACACTGAAGCTTTCTTT

D: -
V: TRBV28
J: TRBJ1-3
size: -
CDR3: CASSSGIRNTIYF
DNA: TGTGCCAGCAGTTCGGGGATCCGAAACACCATATATTTT

D: TRBD1
V: TRBV28
J: TRBJ2-5
size: -
CDR3: CASSLGDRVQETQYF
DNA: TGTGCCAGCAGTTTAGGGGACAGGGTCCAAGAGACCCAGTACTTC

D: -
V: TRBV2
J: TRBJ2-5
size: -
CDR3: CAKAGVGETQYF
DNA: TGTGCCAAAGCAGGGGTGGGAGAGACCCAGTACTTC

D: -
V: TRBV12-3/TRBV12-4
J: TRBJ1-3
size: -
CDR3: CASSYRAGNTIYF
DNA: TGTGCCAGCAGTTACCGGGCTGGAAACACCATATATTTT

D: TRBD1
V: TRBV28
J: TRBJ1-5
size: -
CDR3: CASKGTGGRQPQHF
DNA: TGTGCCAGCAAAGGGACAGGGGGAAGACAGCCCCAGCATTTT

D: -
V: TRBV19
J: TRBJ1-5
size: -
CDR3: CASVRDSTYQPQHF
DNA: TGTGCCAGTGTTAGGGACTCGACCTATCAGCCCCAGCATTTT

D: TRBD2
V: TRBV4-3
J: TRBJ2-7
size: -
CDR3: CASSELAGGSSPYEQYF
DNA: TGCGCCAGCAGCGAACTAGCGGGGGGATCTTCCCCCTACGAGCAGTACTTC

D: -
V: TRBV2
J: TRBJ2-3
size: -
CDR3: CASREGLSSTDTQYF
DNA: TGTGCCAGCAGGGAGGGTCTTTCTAGCACAGATACGCAGTATTTT

D: TRBD1
V: TRBV19
J: TRBJ1-5
size: -
CDR3: CASSSQGDRENQPQHF
DNA: TGTGCCAGTAGTTCACAAGGGGACAGGGAAAATCAGCCCCAGCATTTT

D: -
V: TRBV6-5
J: TRBJ1-2
size: once
CDR3: CASNPTGGSYGYTF
DNA: TGTGCCAGCAACCCCACTGGGGGCAGCTATGGCTACACCTTC

D: -
V: TRBV30
J: TRBJ2-2
size: few
CDR3: CAWSSGMYGELFF
DNA: TGTGCCTGGAGTTCAGGCATGTACGGGGAGCTGTTTTTT

D: TRBD1
V: TRBV14
J: TRBJ2-3
size: once
CDR3: CASSQRTGPTDTQYF
DNA: TGTGCCAGCAGCCAGAGGACAGGACCCACAGATACGCAGTATTTT

D: -
V: TRBV15
J: TRBJ1-6
size: -
CDR3: CATRPGGGYNSPLHF
DNA: TGTGCCACCAGGCCCGGGGGGGGCTATAATTCACCCCTCCACTTT

D: -
V: TRBV7-8
J: TRBJ2-7
size: -
CDR3: CASSLVKPYEQYF
DNA: TGTGCCAGCAGCTTAGTTAAGCCCTACGAGCAGTACTTC

D: TRBD1
V: TRBV10-3
J: TRBJ1-2
size: -
CDR3: CAISGTGVNYGYTF
DNA: TGTGCCATCAGTGGCACAGGGGTTAACTATGGCTACACCTTC

D: TRBD1
V: TRBV30
J: TRBJ1-4
size: -
CDR3: CAWTRQGGEKLFF
DNA: TGTGCCTGGACCCGACAGGGTGGGGAAAAACTGTTTTTT

D: TRBD1
V: TRBV7-9
J: TRBJ1-4
size: -
CDR3: CASSSQGQPNEKLFF
DNA: TGTGCCAGCAGCTCTCAGGGACAGCCTAATGAAAAACTGTTTTTT

D: -
V: TRBV5-4
J: TRBJ1-5
size: -
CDR3: CASSWGGGLGQPQHF
DNA: TGTGCCAGCAGCTGGGGAGGGGGGCTAGGTCAGCCCCAGCATTTT

D: TRBD2
V: TRBV19
J: TRBJ2-3
size: -
CDR3: CASSILAGGDHPQYF
DNA: TGTGCCAGTAGTATCCTAGCGGGGGGGGATCACCCGCAGTATTTT

D: -
V: TRBV5-4
J: TRBJ1-4
size: once
CDR3: CATADGATNEKLFF
DNA: TGTGCCACCGCCGATGGAGCAACTAATGAAAAACTGTTTTTT

D: TRBD1
V: TRBV2
J: TRBJ1-2
size: -
CDR3: CASSWDRPRGYTF
DNA: TGTGCCAGCAGCTGGGACAGGCCGCGTGGCTACACCTTC

D: TRBD1
V: TRBV5-1
J: TRBJ1-4
size: -
CDR3: CASSLRQGEAEKLFF
DNA: TGCGCCAGCAGTCTACGACAGGGGGAAGCTGAAAAACTGTTTTTT

D: -
V: TRBV5-1
J: TRBJ2-6
size: -
CDR3: CASSPSQGLSGANVLTF
DNA: TGCGCCAGCAGCCCCAGTCAGGGACTCTCTGGGGCCAACGTCCTGACTTTC

D: -
V: TRBV11-2
J: TRBJ1-1
size: -
CDR3: CASSLDVGQVEAFF
DNA: TGTGCCAGCAGCTTAGATGTGGGACAAGTGGAAGCTTTCTTT

D: -
V: TRBV2
J: TRBJ2-1
size: -
CDR3: CASSERSLYNEQFF
DNA: TGTGCCAGCAGTGAGAGGTCCCTCTACAATGAGCAGTTCTTC

D: -
V: TRBV14
J: TRBJ1-6
size: -
CDR3: CASSQYRSPLHF
DNA: TGTGCCAGCAGCCAATATCGTTCACCCCTCCACTTT